A single sample gave rise to the 4 T cell receptor beta chains below, sequenced in a study of cytomegalovirus exposure and HLA in healthy donors. This table comes from immunoSEQ multiplex PCR, and its TCRdb copy is limited to in-frame clones, with some not included. The sample records 110,000 to 150,000 clones, roughly 88% being singletons. The sample was PBMCs. Receptors originate from a young woman in good health and CMV-seropositive.

The chain combines TRBV15 with TRBJ2-1, with D possibly TRBD1 on 6 matching bases. The CDR3 covers 14 residues. The V and J ends lost 2 bases and 4 bases respectively, with 9 bases between them. Germline CDR1 reads LNHNV; CDR2 reads YYDKDF (reference sequence). The CDR3 sequence: CATSRQDSYNEQFF. The CDR3 DNA reads as TGTGCCACCAGCAGACAGGACAGTTACAATGAGCAGTTCTTC.

V gene TRBV28 combines with J gene TRBJ1-6; no definite D call. Deletions cut 10 bases from V and 2 bases from J, with 12 bases between. Germline V gene sequence: CDR1 MDHEN, CDR2 SYDVKM. The length of the CDR3 is 14 residues. The CDR3 DNA is TGTGCCACTAACAGAGTTGCCTATAATTCACCCCTCCACTTT. It codes for CATNRVAYNSPLHF.

V gene TRBV6-1 combines with J gene TRBJ1-5, with 9 bases identical to TRBD1. This CDR3 has 16 amino acids. Trimming took 4 bases from V and 1 from J; bases not matched to a gene: 5. Germline CDR1 and CDR2: MNHNS and SASEGT. CDR3 coding DNA: TGTGCCAGCAGTGGGGGGACAGGGAGAAGCAATCAGCCCCAGCATTTT. This translates into CASSGGTGRSNQPQHF.

The chain joins TRBV30 to TRBJ2-1; 8 bases are a match to TRBD2. Germline V lookup: CDR1 GTSNPN, CDR2 SVGIG (reference sequence). Unmatched junction bases numbered 4, after V lost 5 bases and J lost 7 bases. The CDR3 has 12 residues. Here the CDR3 reads CAWEGGGNEQFF. The CDR3 bases are TGTGCCTGGGAAGGCGGGGGGAATGAGCAGTTCTTC.